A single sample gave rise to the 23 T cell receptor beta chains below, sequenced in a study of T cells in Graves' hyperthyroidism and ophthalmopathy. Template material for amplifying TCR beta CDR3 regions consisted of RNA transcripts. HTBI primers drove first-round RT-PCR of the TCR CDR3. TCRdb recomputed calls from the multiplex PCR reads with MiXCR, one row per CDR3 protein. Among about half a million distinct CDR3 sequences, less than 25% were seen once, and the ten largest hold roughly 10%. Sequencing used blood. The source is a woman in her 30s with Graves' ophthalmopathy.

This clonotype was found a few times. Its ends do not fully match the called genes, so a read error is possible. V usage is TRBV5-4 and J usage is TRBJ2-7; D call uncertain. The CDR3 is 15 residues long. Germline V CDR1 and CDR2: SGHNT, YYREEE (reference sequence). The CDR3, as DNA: TGTGCCAGCAGCTTGGTTGGGTTTTCTACCTACGAGCAGTACTTT. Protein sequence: CASSLVGFSTYEQYF.

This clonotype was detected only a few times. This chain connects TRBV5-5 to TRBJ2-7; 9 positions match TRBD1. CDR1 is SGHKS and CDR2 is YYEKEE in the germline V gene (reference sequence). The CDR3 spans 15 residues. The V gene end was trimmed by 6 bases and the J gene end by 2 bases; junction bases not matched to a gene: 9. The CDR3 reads CASTAQGASPYEQYF. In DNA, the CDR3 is TGTGCCAGCACCGCACAGGGGGCATCTCCCTACGAGCAGTACTTC.

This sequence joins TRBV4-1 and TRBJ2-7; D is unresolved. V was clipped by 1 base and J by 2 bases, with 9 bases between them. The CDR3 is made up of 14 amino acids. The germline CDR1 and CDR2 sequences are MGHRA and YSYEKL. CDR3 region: CASSQGQRTYEQYF. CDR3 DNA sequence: TGCGCCAGCAGCCAAGGGCAGAGAACCTACGAGCAGTACTTC.

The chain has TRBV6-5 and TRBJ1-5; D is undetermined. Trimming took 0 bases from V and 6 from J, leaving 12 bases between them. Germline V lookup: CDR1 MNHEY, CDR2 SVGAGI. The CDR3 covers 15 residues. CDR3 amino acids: CASSYSGRAGQPQHF. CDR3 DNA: TGTGCCAGCAGTTACTCAGGCCGGGCTGGTCAGCCCCAGCATTTT.

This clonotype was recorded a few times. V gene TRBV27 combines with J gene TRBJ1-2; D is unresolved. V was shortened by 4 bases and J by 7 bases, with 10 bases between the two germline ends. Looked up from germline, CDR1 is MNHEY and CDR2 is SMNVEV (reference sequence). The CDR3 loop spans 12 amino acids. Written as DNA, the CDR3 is TGTGCCAGCAGTTCGACCACCGGTGGCTACACCTTC. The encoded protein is CASSSTTGGYTF.

For the CDR3, the DNA is TGTGCCAGCAGCATCGGACTAGCGGCCTCTGATGAGACCCAGTACTTC. This codes for CASSIGLAASDETQYF. V and J are TRBV5-5 and TRBJ2-5, with 10 nucleotides matching TRBD2. CDR3 length equals 16 residues. V shed 4 bases, J shed 5 bases, and the junction held 11 bases outside the gene matches. Germline loops: CDR1 SGHKS, CDR2 YYEKEE (reference sequence).

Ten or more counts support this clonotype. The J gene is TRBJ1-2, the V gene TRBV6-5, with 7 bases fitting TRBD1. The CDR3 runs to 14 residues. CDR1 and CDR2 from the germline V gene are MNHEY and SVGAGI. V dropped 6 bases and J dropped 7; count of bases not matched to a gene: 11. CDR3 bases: TGTGCCAGCAGCACGACAGGGAACCCTAGTGGCTACACCTTC. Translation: CASSTTGNPSGYTF.

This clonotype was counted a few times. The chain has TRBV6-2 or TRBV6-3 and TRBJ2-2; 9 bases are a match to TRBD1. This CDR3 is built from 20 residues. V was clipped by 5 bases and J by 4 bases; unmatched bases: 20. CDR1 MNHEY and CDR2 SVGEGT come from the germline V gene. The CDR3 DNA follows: TGTGCCAGCAGTCTTCCCCCCACAGGGGGCGCTTGGTTTGGCACCGGGGAGCTGTTTTTT. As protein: CASSLPPTGGAWFGTGELFF.

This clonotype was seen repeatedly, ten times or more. The CDR3 loop reads CSARVAGGPETQYF. CDR3 in DNA: TGCAGTGCTAGAGTAGCGGGGGGGCCAGAGACCCAGTACTTC. This chain connects TRBV20-1 to TRBJ2-5; 11 bases line up with TRBD2. This CDR3 has 14 residues. Losses at the gene ends were 1 base for V and 4 bases for J; bases not matched to a gene: 2. The V gene's germline CDR1 is DFQATT and CDR2 SNEGSKA (reference sequence).

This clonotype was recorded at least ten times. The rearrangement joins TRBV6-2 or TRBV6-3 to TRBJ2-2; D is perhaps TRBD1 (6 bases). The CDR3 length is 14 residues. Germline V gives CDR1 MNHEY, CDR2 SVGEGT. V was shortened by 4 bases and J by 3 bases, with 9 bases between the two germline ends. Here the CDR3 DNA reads TGTGCCAGCAGTTCACAGGGTGACACCGGGGAGCTGTTTTTT. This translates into CASSSQGDTGELFF.

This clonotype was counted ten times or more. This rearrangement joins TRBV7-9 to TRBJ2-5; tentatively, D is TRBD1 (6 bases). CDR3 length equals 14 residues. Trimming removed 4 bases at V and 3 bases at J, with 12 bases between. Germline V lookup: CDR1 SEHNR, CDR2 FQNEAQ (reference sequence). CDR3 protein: CASSYEYREETQYF. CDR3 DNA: TGTGCCAGCAGCTACGAATACAGGGAAGAGACCCAGTACTTC.

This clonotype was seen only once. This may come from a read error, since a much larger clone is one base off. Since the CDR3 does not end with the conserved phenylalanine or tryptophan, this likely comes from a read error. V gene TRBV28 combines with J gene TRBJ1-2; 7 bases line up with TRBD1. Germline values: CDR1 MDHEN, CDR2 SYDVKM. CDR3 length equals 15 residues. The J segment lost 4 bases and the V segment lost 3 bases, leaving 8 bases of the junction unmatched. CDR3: CASSFPDRRGYGYTV. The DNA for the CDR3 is TGTGCCAGCAGTTTTCCGGACAGGCGGGGCTATGGCTACACCGTC.

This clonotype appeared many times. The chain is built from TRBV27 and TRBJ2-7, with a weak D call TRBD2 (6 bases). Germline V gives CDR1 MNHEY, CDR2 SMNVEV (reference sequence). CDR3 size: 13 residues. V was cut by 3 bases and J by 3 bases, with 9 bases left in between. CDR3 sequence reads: CASSFTGDYEQYF. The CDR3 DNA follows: TGTGCCAGCAGTTTTACGGGGGACTACGAGCAGTACTTC.

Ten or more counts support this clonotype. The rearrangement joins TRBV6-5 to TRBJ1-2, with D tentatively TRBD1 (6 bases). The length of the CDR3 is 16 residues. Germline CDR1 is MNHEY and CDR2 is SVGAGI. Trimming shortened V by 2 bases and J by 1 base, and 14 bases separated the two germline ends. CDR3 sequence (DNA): TGTGCCAGCAGTTACGCGGCAGGGGAGATTAACTATGGCTACACCTTC. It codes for CASSYAAGEINYGYTF.

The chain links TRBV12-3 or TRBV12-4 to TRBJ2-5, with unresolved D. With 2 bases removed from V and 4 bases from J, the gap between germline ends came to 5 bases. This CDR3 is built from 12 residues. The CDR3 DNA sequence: TGTGCCAGCAGTTTATTACTAGAGACCCAGTACTTC. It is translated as CASSLLLETQYF.

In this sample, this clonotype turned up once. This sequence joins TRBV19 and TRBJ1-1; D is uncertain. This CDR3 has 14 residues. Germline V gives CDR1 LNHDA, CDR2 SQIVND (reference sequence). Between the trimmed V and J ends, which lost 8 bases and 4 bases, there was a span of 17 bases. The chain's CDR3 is CASLNQALSTEAFF. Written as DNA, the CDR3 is TGTGCCAGTCTAAATCAGGCCCTTAGCACTGAAGCTTTCTTT.

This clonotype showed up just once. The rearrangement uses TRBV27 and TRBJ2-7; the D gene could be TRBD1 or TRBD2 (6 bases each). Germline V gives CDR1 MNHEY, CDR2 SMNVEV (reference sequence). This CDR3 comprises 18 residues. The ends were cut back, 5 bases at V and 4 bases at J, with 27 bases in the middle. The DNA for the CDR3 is TGTGCCAGCAGTCTCACATCACAGGGCCCGCGGGGTCTTTACGAGCAGTACTTC. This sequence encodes CASSLTSQGPRGLYEQYF.

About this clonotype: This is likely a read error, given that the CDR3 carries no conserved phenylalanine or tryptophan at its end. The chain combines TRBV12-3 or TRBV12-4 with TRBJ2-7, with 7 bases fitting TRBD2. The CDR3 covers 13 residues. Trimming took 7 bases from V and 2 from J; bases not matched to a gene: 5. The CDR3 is CASKSGTTYEQYY. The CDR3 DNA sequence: TGTGCCAGCAAATCCGGGACTACCTACGAGCAGTACTAC.

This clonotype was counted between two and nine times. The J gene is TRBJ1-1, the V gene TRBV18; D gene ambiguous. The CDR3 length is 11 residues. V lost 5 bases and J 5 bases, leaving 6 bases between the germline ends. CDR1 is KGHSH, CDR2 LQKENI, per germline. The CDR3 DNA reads TGTGCCAGCTCAGCGTCTACTGAAGCTTTCTTT. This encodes CASSASTEAFF.

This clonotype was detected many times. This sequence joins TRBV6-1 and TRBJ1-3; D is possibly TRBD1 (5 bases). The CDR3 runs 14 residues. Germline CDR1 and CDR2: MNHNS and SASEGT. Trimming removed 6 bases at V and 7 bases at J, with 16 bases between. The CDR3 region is CASSSTAGTNTIYF. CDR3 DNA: TGTGCCAGCAGCTCAACCGCCGGGACGAACACCATATATTTT.

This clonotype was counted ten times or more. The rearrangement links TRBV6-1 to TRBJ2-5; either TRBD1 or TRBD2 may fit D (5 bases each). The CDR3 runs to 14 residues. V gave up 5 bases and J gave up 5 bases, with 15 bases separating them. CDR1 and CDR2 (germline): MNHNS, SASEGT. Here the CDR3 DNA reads TGTGCCAGCAGTCGAGGGGCAGTTAGGGAGACCCAGTACTTC. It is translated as CASSRGAVRETQYF.

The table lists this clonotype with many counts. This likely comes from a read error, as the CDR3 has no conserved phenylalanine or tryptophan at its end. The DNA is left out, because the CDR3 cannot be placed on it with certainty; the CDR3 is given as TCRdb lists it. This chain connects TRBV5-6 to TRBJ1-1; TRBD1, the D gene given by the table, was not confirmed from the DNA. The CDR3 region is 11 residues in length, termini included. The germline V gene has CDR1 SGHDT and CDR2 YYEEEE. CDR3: CASSLGAGVST.

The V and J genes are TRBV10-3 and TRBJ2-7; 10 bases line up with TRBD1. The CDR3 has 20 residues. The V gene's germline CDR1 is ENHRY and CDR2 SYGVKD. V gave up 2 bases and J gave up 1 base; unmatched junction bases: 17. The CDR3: CAISELHGDRGLTPSYEQYF. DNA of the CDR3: TGTGCCATCAGTGAGCTCCATGGGGACAGGGGCCTTACTCCTTCCTACGAGCAGTACTTC.